The 10 T cell receptor beta chains below were found in one sample sequenced in a study of CD8 T cells in Susac syndrome. With random hexamers, roughly 0.45 to 1 ug RNA was reverse transcribed. TCRdb called the immunoSEQ multiplex PCR reads again in MiXCR, with one record for every CDR3 protein. The sample shows approximately 190,000 distinct CDR3 sequences, 90% to 95% of them seen only once. The specimen was CD4+ T cells from PBMCs. These receptors were collected from a human donor with Susac syndrome.

This chain connects TRBV20-1 to TRBJ2-7, with 7 bases aligning to TRBD2. Germline V gene sequence: CDR1 DFQATT, CDR2 SNEGSKA (reference sequence). Trimming removed 0 bases from V and 3 bases from J; junction bases left unmatched: 14. The CDR3 loop spans 17 amino acids. CDR3: CSARDPLGVGGSYEQYF. The CDR3 nucleotides read TGCAGTGCTAGAGATCCGCTAGGGGTGGGCGGGAGCTACGAGCAGTACTTC.

This sequence joins TRBV20-1 and TRBJ2-5; weak D call: TRBD1 (5 bases). Germline CDR1 and CDR2: DFQATT and SNEGSKA (reference sequence). V was cut by 3 bases and J by 5 bases, with 16 bases left in between. The CDR3 covers 14 residues. The CDR3 loop reads CSASISRAGETQYF. The CDR3 DNA reads TGCAGTGCTAGCATCTCCCGGGCAGGGGAGACCCAGTACTTC.

V gene TRBV5-4 combines with J gene TRBJ2-3; D may be TRBD2 (5 bases). In germline, CDR1 is SGHNT, CDR2 YYREEE (reference sequence). CDR3 length: 16 residues. Trimming removed 5 bases from V and 1 base from J, with 17 bases in between. CDR3 nucleotides: TGTGCCAGCAGACCTAGTGGGGAGATTCGCACAGATACGCAGTATTTT. Amino acids: CASRPSGEIRTDTQYF.

V usage is TRBV6-1 and J usage is TRBJ2-2; tentatively, D is TRBD1 (6 bases). V was clipped by 6 bases and J by 1 base, with 12 bases between them. This CDR3 region has 15 residues. Germline lookup yields CDR1 MNHNS and CDR2 SASEGT. The chain's CDR3 is CASRRLTGNTGELFF. CDR3 nucleotide sequence: TGTGCCAGCAGGAGACTGACAGGGAACACCGGGGAGCTGTTTTTT.

The chain is built from TRBV19 and TRBJ1-1; D is ambiguous. The V end lost 6 bases, the J end lost 3 bases, and 8 bases lay between the germline ends. From germline, CDR1 is LNHDA and CDR2 SQIVND (reference sequence). The CDR3 extends over 12 amino acids. For the CDR3, the DNA is TGTGCCAGTAGAACCGGGGACACTGAAGCTTTCTTT. It codes for CASRTGDTEAFF. Full variable domain (remainder filled in from reference TRBV19 and TRBJ1-1): DGGITQSPKYLFRKEGQNVTLSCEQNLNHDAMYWYRQDPGQGLRLIYYSQIVNDFQKGDIAEGYSVSREKKESFPLTVTSAQKNPTAFYLCASRTGDTEAFFGQGTRLTVV.

This clonotype has only one observation. The rearrangement joins TRBV30 to TRBJ1-6; 8 nucleotides match TRBD1. Germline CDR1 reads GTSNPN; CDR2 reads SVGIG (reference sequence). V shed 2 bases, J shed 10 bases, and the junction held 4 bases outside the gene matches. The CDR3 is 13 amino acids. The DNA of the CDR3 is TGTGCCTGGAGTAAACAGGGGGTATCACCCCTCCACTTT. Translated: CAWSKQGVSPLHF.

The rearrangement uses TRBV10-3 and TRBJ2-3; TRBD2 agrees at 7 bases. Germline V gene sequence: CDR1 ENHRY, CDR2 SYGVKD. The CDR3 runs to 13 residues. The CDR3 bases are TGTGCTACCTACGCGGGAGATGATAATACGCAGTATTTT. Translation gives CATYAGDDNTQYF.

The genes are TRBV7-9 and TRBJ1-1; a possible D gene is TRBD1 (5 bases). In germline, CDR1 is SEHNR, CDR2 FQNEAQ (reference sequence). The CDR3 runs 17 residues. Trimming took 5 bases from V and 5 from J, leaving 24 bases between them. The CDR3 nucleotides read TGTGCCAGCAGCCCAACAACCCCTGGCCCTCGGGGGACTGAAGCTTTCTTT. Protein product: CASSPTTPGPRGTEAFF. Full variable domain (missing parts from reference TRBV7-9 and TRBJ1-1): DTGVSQNPRHKITKRGQNVTFRCDPISEHNRLYWYRQTLGQGPEFLTYFQNEAQLEKSRLLSDRFSAERPKGSFSTLEIQRTEQGDSAMYLCASSPTTPGPRGTEAFFGQGTRLTVV.

The chain recombines TRBV28 with TRBJ1-2; unclear D gene. This CDR3 spans 13 amino acids. Trimming left V 4 bases short and J 8 bases short, with 14 bases between. Per germline, CDR1 MDHEN and CDR2 SYDVKM. CDR3: CASSSGEAGGYTF. CDR3 sequence (DNA): TGTGCCAGCAGTTCCGGCGAGGCTGGAGGCTACACCTTC.

The J gene is TRBJ2-2, the V gene TRBV5-1, with 12 bases aligning to TRBD2. J lost 4 bases, V lost 4 bases, and 8 bases had no gene match. This CDR3 is built from 17 residues. Germline V CDR1 and CDR2: SGHRS, YFSETQ. CDR3 sequence (DNA): TGCGCCAGCAGCCCTCGGACTAGCGGGGCATTCACCGGGGAGCTGTTTTTT. Translating it yields CASSPRTSGAFTGELFF.